This T cell receptor (beta chain) was sequenced during a study of blood T cell repertoires in COVID-19 (dated by TCRdb to between 2020 and 2021). A note on the overall study: The collaborator samples originated in the United States, Italy and Spain and spanned the acute and convalescent phases of COVID-19. The prospective study material was composed of cDNA or gDNA derived from T cells, B-cell-depleted T cells, or PBMCs. Subjects who had been exposed to COVID-19, were actively infected with it, or had recovered from it provided the deeply sampled blood TCRbeta repertoires that made up the dataset. The repertoires were made available in a free public database intended to serve as a resource for research on the immune response to SARS-CoV-2. The samples were drawn from the first 160 participants of the ongoing ImmuneRACE study and from 950 to 1,500 subjects provided by 6 global collaborators. A de-identified subject ID, COVID-19 status, age in years and sex were almost always included in the sample metadata. Where available, HLA class I and class II types were obtained from metadata supplied by the sample provider rather than from assay-based typing. Results the study describes overall, beyond this receptor: The amount of clinical and demographic metadata varied by source and participant and was provided uncurated.

In the prospective study, participants were roughly 18 to 89 years old, resided in under 30 geographic areas of the United States, and were enrolled through a virtual design. To assign participants to cohorts, the prospective study relied on clinical history that participants themselves reported in a screening survey and a study questionnaire. ImmuneRACE Cohort 3 recovered participants were defined by two consecutive negative NP/OP PCR tests, healthcare professional clearance, or symptom resolution. In the prospective study, mobile phlebotomists collected whole blood, serum and a nasopharyngeal or oropharyngeal swab from each participant. Participants in the prospective study had the option to provide additional blood draws and questionnaires over a roughly two-month period. Prospective study blood samples were shipped either frozen or at room temperature before DNA extraction. On this clone itself: Its antigen is still unknown. It has no much larger one-base neighbor in the sample; base qualities were not kept.

Trimming removed 1 base from V and 6 bases from J, leaving 15 bases between the germline ends. Via the germline V gene, CDR1 is LGHNA and CDR2 YSLEER. Reading from cysteine to phenylalanine, the CDR3 counts 16 amino acids. Only CDR3 DNA is held: 48 bases, read in frame from base 1. TCRbeta CDR3 regions were amplified from genomic DNA using the immunoSEQ Assay, a bias-controlled multiplex PCR. The original methods were these. Nucleated cell counts per sample were estimated from amplification of reference gene primers within the assay. Sequence reads were collapsed and filtered to measure the absolute abundance of every unique TCRbeta CDR3 rearrangement. For each sample, productive Simpson clonality was calculated as the square root of Simpson's diversity index over productive rearrangements. TCRdb's version of the immuneACCESS table is confined to in-frame rearrangements and falls short of the full clone set. An unresolved V gene accounts for under half of the shortfall where checked; the remainder is of unknown origin. That table supplies the V and J calls and clone size; D and trimming were determined from the DNA. The sample contains 250,000 to 350,000 clones, approximately 88% of them found a single time. The ten top clones hold approximately 1% of the sample.

In this chain, TRBV4-3 is recombined with TRBJ1-4; a tentative D call is TRBD1 (5 bases match). Sequenced sample: PBMCs or T cells enriched from blood (not recorded which). The receptor was derived from a woman aged 30 to 39 who had recovered from COVID-19. The DNA is as follows: TGCGCCAGCAGCCAAGTTTGGGCGGGGGGGGATGAAAAACTGTTTTTT. This sequence encodes CASSQVWAGGDEKLFF.